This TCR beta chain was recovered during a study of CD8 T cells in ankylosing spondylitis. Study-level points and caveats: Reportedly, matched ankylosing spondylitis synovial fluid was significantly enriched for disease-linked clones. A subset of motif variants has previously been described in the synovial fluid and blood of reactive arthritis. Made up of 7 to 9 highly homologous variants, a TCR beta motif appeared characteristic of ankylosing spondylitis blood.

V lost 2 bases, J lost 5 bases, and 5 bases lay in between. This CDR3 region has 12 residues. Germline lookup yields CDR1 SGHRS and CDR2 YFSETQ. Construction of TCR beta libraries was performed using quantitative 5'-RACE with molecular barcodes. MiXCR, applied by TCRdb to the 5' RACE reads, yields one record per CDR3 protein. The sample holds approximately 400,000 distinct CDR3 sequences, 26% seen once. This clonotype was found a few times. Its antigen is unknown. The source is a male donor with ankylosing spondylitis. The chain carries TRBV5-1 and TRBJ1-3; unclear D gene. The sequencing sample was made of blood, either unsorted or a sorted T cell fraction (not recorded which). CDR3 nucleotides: TGCGCCAGCAGCTTTGACAGAAACACCATATATTTT. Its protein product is CASSFDRNTIYF.